This T cell receptor (beta chain) is from a study of shared clonotypes between healthy human individuals (dated by TCRdb to the early 2020s). Describing the broader study: A couple of women and a few men aged 18 to 49 years were included in the cohort. To increase sequencing depth and limit assay-specific biases, TCR repertoire library preparation and sequencing were carried out by different laboratories using diverse techniques. The study deeply sequenced blood TCR repertoires of roughly five healthy adults to estimate repertoire size and the extent of clonotype sharing between individuals. Each donor's leukapheresis produced roughly between roughly 0.85 and 10 billion PBMCs. For each donor, CD4 naive and CD4 memory were each given three plates, CD8 naive was given two plates, and CD8 memory was given one plate.

General study outcomes and caveats: Even with the large sequencing depth, rarefaction of the sorted-subset datasets indicated that sequencing was incomplete. Based on pairwise subsampling, the degree of clonotype sharing among donors was expected to be affected by sequencing depth. Clonotypes shared by all four sorted-subset donors showed higher generation probabilities than non-shared clonotypes. Across a few donors, roughly 5% of naive CD4, approximately 3.6% of naive CD8, around 2.1% of memory CD4, and over 0.35% of memory CD8 clonotypes were shared. The small number of donors limited the genetic and exposure-history diversity represented. Estimated clonotype richness was generally larger for naive than for memory subsets. Only blood was sampled, and tissue TCR repertoires likely differ from those in blood.

The donors were healthy, HIV-negative adults who had no recently reported acute infections or vaccinations. All donors were Caucasian adults living in Nashville, Tennessee, USA. Magnetic negative selection was used to enrich CD4+ T cells, after which naive cells were positively selected on CD45RA and the negative fraction became the memory subset. Blood was obtained by leukapheresis, after which PBMCs were separated by Ficoll-Histopaque density gradient centrifugation and cryopreserved in liquid nitrogen vapor phase. Analytical flow cytometry was used to check the purity and quantity of every magnetically sorted T cell population. Genomic DNA was isolated from each sorted fraction and quantified by UV absorbance on a Nanodrop 2000c. Remarks on this clone: It lacks a known antigen. Base qualities are not at hand, and no much larger clone is one base apart.

The CDR3 runs 17 residues from the cysteine to the phenylalanine. Only the CDR3 portion is preserved as DNA: 51 bases, with reading frame beginning at the first base. CDR1 SGHNT and CDR2 YYREEE were looked up in the germline V gene (reference sequence). Relative to germline, V is 1 base shorter and J is 7 bases shorter, with 21 bases between their ends. Using the deep immunoSEQ assay, TCR CDR3 regions were amplified from genomic DNA by multiplex PCR. Genomic DNA extracted from each cell subset was distributed evenly over all wells of several immunoSEQ 96-well plates, and each plate served as one replicate. For sorted subsets, each replicate PCR was loaded with around 220 ng genomic DNA, equivalent to 32,000 or so T cell genomes. The purified libraries were quantified using a Qubit 3.0 fluorometer, sized with a Bioanalyzer 2100, and then quantified again using the KAPA Library Quantification kit. A separate single-read 150-cycle Illumina NextSeq 550 flow cell was used to sequence each immunoSEQ 96-well plate. Per the source publication's procedure: Because the immunoSEQ output held only junctional sequences and lacked quality scores, the filtering could not match the filtering applied to full-length reads. Sequences were annotated with PyIR, a Python wrapper for IgBLAST v1.9, and V/J genes and CDR3 were assigned using IMGT germline references. Reads were removed for weak V/J assignments (E-value above 1e-6), missing CDR3, stop codons, out-of-frame junctions, or ambiguous translated residues. V3J clonotypes were defined as sequences sharing the same inferred V gene, J gene, and CDR3 amino acid sequence. Percentage overlap between repertoires was calculated by dividing the number of shared unique clonotypes by the size of the smaller repertoire. Repertoire richness was assessed with RTK rarefaction, the Chao1 estimator, and Recon v2.1 estimates of unobserved clonotypes. For all TCRbeta clonotypes obtained by the gDNA method from a handful of donors, generation probabilities were computed with OLGA. The table was pulled from immuneACCESS by TCRdb, which kept in-frame rearrangements only. Such tables lose some clones; where checked, under half of the loss comes from unresolved V genes, and the rest has no known cause. That table is the source of V, J and clone size, and D and trimming were worked out from the DNA. The sample table lists around 1.6 million clones, approximately 98% of them with a count of one. About 0.45% of the sample is in the top ten clones.

This TCR derives from a man aged 30 to 39 in good health. Sequencing input: naive CD4+ T cells sorted from blood. The cell subset or site label here, explained by the study, means: CD45RA+ positively selected. The chain is assembled from TRBV5-4 and TRBJ2-1, with the D gene not clear enough to name. The nucleotide sequence is TGTGCCAGCAGCTTGCCCCCCGGAAAGGTCGGTGGAAATGAGCAGTTCTTC. It translates as CASSLPPGKVGGNEQFF.